Below, one TCR beta chain is given with its context. Its antigen is unidentified. The conserved phenylalanine or tryptophan normally closing the CDR3 is absent here, so this likely arose from a read error. This specimen belongs to a study of tumor-infiltrating lymphocytes in primary liver carcinoma. The study, taken as a whole, reports: Tumor-adjacent and tumor-blood pairs showed less overlap than tumor region pairs.

Co-extraction yielded RNA and DNA from approximately 22-30 mg of unsorted bulk tissue. Patients showed chronic HBV infection and an absence of prior treatment. With around 500 ng total RNA as template and a constant-region primer, TCR beta cDNA was made. Generation of the TCR beta libraries relied on three nested multiplex PCR rounds using slightly modified ARM-PCR. TCRdb reprocessed the multiplex PCR reads via MiXCR and lists one record per CDR3 protein. The sample includes roughly 91,000 distinct CDR3 sequences, about three quarters of them seen just once. Material: liver tumor tissue from sampling region 5. Documented subset: tumor region T5, tumor centre. The TCR comes from a woman in her sixties with primary liver carcinoma and hepatitis B virus infection.

In nucleotides, the CDR3 is TGTGCCAGCAGTCCACGACTAGCGGGAACCTACAATGAGCAGTTCCTC. Amino acids: CASSPRLAGTYNEQFL. This chain joins TRBV11-2 and TRBJ2-1, with 11 bases matching TRBD2. CDR3 length: 16 amino acids. Germline lookup yields CDR1 SGHAT and CDR2 FQNNGV. Losses at the gene ends were 6 bases for V and 2 bases for J; bases not matched to a gene: 6.